Following are 10 T cell receptor beta chains from one sample sequenced in a study of T-cell memory formation after mild COVID-19. TCRdb ran MiXCR on the 5' RACE reads and lists one entry per CDR3 protein. The table shows some 490,000 distinct CDR3 sequences, with around a sixth occurring only once. Sequenced: PBMCs or a T cell subset sorted from them (not recorded which). These receptors all come from an adult woman who had mild COVID-19 (a few samples of this study predate the infection). Cell type and time point are not known.

The sample holds a few counts of this clonotype. The chain links TRBV9 to TRBJ2-7; 9 bases line up with TRBD1. This CDR3 is 15 amino acids long. Trimming took 4 bases from V and 6 from J; bases not matched to a gene: 11. Germline CDR1 is SGDLS and CDR2 is YYNGEE. CDR3 nucleotide sequence: TGTGCCAGCAGCACCACCGGGACAGGGTTCGGCGAGCAGTACTTC. This sequence encodes CASSTTGTGFGEQYF.

In this sample, this clonotype turned up a few times. In DNA, the CDR3 is TGTGCCAGCAGTCCCGATTGGGGCAATCAGCCCCAGCATTTT. Its protein product is CASSPDWGNQPQHF. This rearrangement joins TRBV6-1 to TRBJ1-5, with D unresolved. This CDR3 comprises 14 residues. The germline CDR1 and CDR2 sequences are MNHNS and SASEGT. Between the trimmed V and J ends, which lost 5 bases and 2 bases, there was a span of 10 bases.

This clonotype was counted a few times. The chain uses TRBV11-3 and TRBJ2-3; 7 nucleotides match TRBD2. The germline gives CDR1 SGHNT, CDR2 YENEEA. The CDR3 length is 13 residues. The J segment lost 3 bases and the V segment lost 8 bases, leaving 5 bases of the junction unmatched. The DNA for the CDR3 is TGTGCCAGCGGCCTAGCGGAGACAGATACGCAGTATTTT. It specifies CASGLAETDTQYF. Combining the CDR3 with reference TRBV11-3 and TRBJ2-3 gives the whole variable domain EAGVVQSPRYKIIEKKQPVAFWCNPISGHNTLYWYLQNLGQGPELLIRYENEEAVDDSQLPKDRFSAERLKGVDSTLKIQPAELGDSAVYLCASGLAETDTQYFGPGTRLTVL.

This clonotype came up a few times. The CDR3 DNA reads as TGTGCCACCAGTGATCCTGGACAGGCTACCTACGAGCAGTACTTC. It translates to CATSDPGQATYEQYF. The chain is built from TRBV24-1 and TRBJ2-7, with 7 bases identical to TRBD1. The V gene's germline CDR1 is KGHDR and CDR2 SFDVKD. The CDR3 runs to 15 residues. The junction had 6 bases not matched to a gene; V was cut back by 3 bases and J by 2 bases.

The chain combines TRBV6-2 or TRBV6-3 with TRBJ1-4; D gene ambiguous. Germline lookup yields CDR1 MNHEY and CDR2 SVGEGT. The CDR3 runs 12 residues. The V and J ends lost 7 bases and 8 bases respectively, with 11 bases between them. The CDR3 sequence is CASTGGWEKLFF. The CDR3 DNA reads TGTGCCAGCACGGGAGGATGGGAAAAACTGTTTTTT.

In this sample, this clonotype turned up once. The J gene is TRBJ1-1, the V gene TRBV29-1, with D possibly TRBD1 on 6 matching bases. The ends were cut back, 6 bases at V and 4 bases at J, with 12 bases in the middle. The CDR3 length is 12 residues. CDR1 is SQVTM and CDR2 is ANQGSEA in the germline V gene. In DNA, the CDR3 is TGCAGCGTAAACAGGGAGGGCACTGAAGCTTTCTTT. Translated: CSVNREGTEAFF.

The chain recombines TRBV20-1 with TRBJ2-1; TRBD2 aligns across 8 bases. The CDR3 is 15 residues long. J was trimmed by 5 bases and V by 5 bases; bases with no gene match: 11. From germline, CDR1 is DFQATT and CDR2 SNEGSKA (reference sequence). Written as DNA, the CDR3 is TGCAGTGCTTTGGTTCCGGGACTAGGCCACAATGAGCAGTTCTTC. Protein product: CSALVPGLGHNEQFF.

V gene TRBV5-1 combines with J gene TRBJ2-1, with D maybe TRBD1 (5 bases). From germline, CDR1 is SGHRS and CDR2 YFSETQ. The CDR3 covers 15 residues. V was clipped by 0 bases and J by 1 base, with 8 bases between them. CDR3 nucleotide sequence: TGCGCCAGCAGCTTGGCCCCAGGGTCCTACAATGAGCAGTTCTTC. This sequence encodes CASSLAPGSYNEQFF.

This chain joins TRBV5-5 and TRBJ2-7; D possibly matches TRBD1 or TRBD2 (5 bases each). CDR1 is SGHKS and CDR2 is YYEKEE in the germline V gene (reference sequence). This CDR3 region has 15 residues. The V and J ends lost 1 base and 2 bases respectively, with 13 bases between them. The CDR3 region is CASSLWGRTTYEQYF. CDR3 nucleotide sequence: TGTGCCAGCAGCTTGTGGGGACGGACCACCTACGAGCAGTACTTC.

The chain carries TRBV20-1 and TRBJ1-5; D is ambiguous. This CDR3 has 14 amino acids. Trimming removed 3 bases at V and 6 bases at J, with 15 bases between. The germline CDR1 and CDR2 sequences are DFQATT and SNEGSKA (reference sequence). The CDR3 coding sequence is TGCAGTGCTAGCCGGGGAGGAGAGGGTCAGCCCCAGCATTTT. It is translated as CSASRGGEGQPQHF.